The present entry profiles one T cell receptor beta chain with its context. No antigen is known for it. Unique molecular identifiers tagged the TCRbeta library. Via MiXCR, TCRdb re-called the PCR reads, giving one row per CDR3 protein. Of hundreds of thousands of distinct CDR3 sequences in the sample, about 25% were seen once. After removal of 5 bases from V and 4 bases from J, the junction contained 21 bases not matched to a gene. This CDR3 has 19 residues. Germline CDR1 MNHEY, CDR2 SVGEGT. This entry belongs to a study of T-cell reconstitution after alpha-beta-depleted transplantation in children. General study findings and limits: It was surviving recipient T cells and thymic progenitors that gave some patients high TCRbeta diversity at day 60.

This clonotype originated in a girl aged 2 to 10 with Fanconi anemia, due to receive a stem cell transplant. The rearrangement links TRBV6-2 or TRBV6-3 to TRBJ2-7; the match to TRBD2 covers 9 bases. Source: PBMCs, taken before TCRalphabeta/CD19-depleted stem cell transplant. CDR3 nucleotide sequence: TGTGCCAGCAGTCTCCCGGCCGGGACTAGCCCCCGGAATAGATACGAGCAGTACTTC. Protein product: CASSLPAGTSPRNRYEQYF.